This note documents a single T cell receptor (beta chain) sequence. The data belong to a study of blood T cell repertoires in COVID-19. Generated by immunoSEQ multiplex PCR, the TCRdb table keeps only in-frame clones and is missing some. The sample lists over 100,000 clones, 87% occurring once. The length of the CDR3 is 14 residues. V lost 3 bases and J lost 7, with 11 bases in between. Germline-derived CDR1 and CDR2 are SGHKS and YYEKEE (reference sequence). The chain joins TRBV5-5 to TRBJ1-6; possibly TRBD1 for D (5 bases). Material for sequencing was peripheral blood. This clonotype was sampled from a man between 50 and 59 years old with active COVID-19. CDR3: CASSSGDPNSPLHF. Written as DNA, the CDR3 is TGTGCCAGCAGCTCGGGGGACCCCAATTCACCCCTCCACTTT.